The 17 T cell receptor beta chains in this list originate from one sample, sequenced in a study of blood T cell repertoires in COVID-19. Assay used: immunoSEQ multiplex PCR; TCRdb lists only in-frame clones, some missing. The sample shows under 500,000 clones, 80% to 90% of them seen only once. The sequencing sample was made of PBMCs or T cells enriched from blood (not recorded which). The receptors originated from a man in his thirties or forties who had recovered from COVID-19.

CDR3 sequence reads: CASSYSGEGTTEAFF. CDR3 nucleotide sequence: TGTGCCAGCAGTTACTCGGGTGAGGGTACCACTGAAGCTTTCTTT. The chain joins TRBV6-5 to TRBJ1-1; D not resolved. Trimming shortened V by 0 bases and J by 4 bases, and 12 bases separated the two germline ends. This CDR3 is built from 15 residues. Germline CDR1 and CDR2: MNHEY and SVGAGI.

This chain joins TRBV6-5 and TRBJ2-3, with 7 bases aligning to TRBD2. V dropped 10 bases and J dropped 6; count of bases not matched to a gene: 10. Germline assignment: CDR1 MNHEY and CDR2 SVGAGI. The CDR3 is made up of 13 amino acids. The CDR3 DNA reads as TGTGCCACTCAGCGGGACGTAGCGGATACGCAGTATTTT. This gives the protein CATQRDVADTQYF.

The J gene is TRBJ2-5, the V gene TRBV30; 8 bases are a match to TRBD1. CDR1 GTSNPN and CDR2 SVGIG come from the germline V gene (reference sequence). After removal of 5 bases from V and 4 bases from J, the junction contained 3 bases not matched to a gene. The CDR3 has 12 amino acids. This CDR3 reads CAWDRGSETQYF. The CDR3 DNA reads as TGTGCCTGGGACAGGGGTTCAGAGACCCAGTACTTC.

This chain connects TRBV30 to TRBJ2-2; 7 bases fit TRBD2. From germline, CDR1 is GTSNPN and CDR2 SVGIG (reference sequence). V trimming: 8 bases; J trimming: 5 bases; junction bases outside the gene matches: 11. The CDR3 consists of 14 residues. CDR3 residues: CAPPGREETGELFF. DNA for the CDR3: TGTGCCCCCCCTGGTCGGGAGGAAACCGGGGAGCTGTTTTTT.

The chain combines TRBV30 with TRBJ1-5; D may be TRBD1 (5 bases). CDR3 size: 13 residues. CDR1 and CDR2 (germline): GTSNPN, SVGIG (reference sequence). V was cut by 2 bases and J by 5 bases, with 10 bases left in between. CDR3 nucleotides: TGTGCCTGGAGTCCCGGGGGGGATCAGCCCCAGCATTTT. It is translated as CAWSPGGDQPQHF.

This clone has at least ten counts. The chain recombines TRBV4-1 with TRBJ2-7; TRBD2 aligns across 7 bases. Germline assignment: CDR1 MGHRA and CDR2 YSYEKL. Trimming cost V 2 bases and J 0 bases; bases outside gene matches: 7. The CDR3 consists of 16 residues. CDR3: CASSQPLREFSYEQYF. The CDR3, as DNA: TGCGCCAGCAGCCAACCTTTGCGGGAGTTCTCCTACGAGCAGTACTTC.

The CDR3, as DNA: TGCGCCAGCAGCGGCCGGGACAGCCCCTCATATGGCTACACCTTC. Encoded protein: CASSGRDSPSYGYTF. The chain employs TRBV5-1 and TRBJ1-2, with 7 bases fitting TRBD1. There are 15 residues in the CDR3. Germline V CDR1 and CDR2: SGHRS, YFSETQ. The junction had 11 bases not matched to a gene; V was cut back by 4 bases and J by 5 bases.

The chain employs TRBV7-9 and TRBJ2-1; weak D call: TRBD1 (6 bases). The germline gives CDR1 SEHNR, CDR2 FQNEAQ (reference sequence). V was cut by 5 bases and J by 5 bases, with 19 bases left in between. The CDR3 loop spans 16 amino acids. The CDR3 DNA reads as TGTGCCAGCAGCATGGCCCCCGGGACACTACACAATGAGCAGTTCTTC. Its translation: CASSMAPGTLHNEQFF.

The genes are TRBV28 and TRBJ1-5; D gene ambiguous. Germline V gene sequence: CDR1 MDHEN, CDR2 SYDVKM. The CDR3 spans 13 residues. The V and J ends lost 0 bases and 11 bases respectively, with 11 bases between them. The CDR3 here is CASSLWADKAQHF. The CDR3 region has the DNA TGTGCCAGCAGTTTATGGGCTGACAAGGCCCAGCATTTT. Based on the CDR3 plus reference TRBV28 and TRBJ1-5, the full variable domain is DVKVTQSSRYLVKRTGEKVFLECVQDMDHENMFWYRQDPGLGLRLIYFSYDVKMKEKGDIPEGYSVSREKKERFSLILESASTNQTSMYLCASSLWADKAQHFGDGTRLSIL.

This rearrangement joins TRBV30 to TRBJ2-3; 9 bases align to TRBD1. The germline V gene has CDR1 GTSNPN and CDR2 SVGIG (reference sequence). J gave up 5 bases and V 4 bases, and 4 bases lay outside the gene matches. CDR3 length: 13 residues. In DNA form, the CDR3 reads TGTGCCTGGAACCGACAGGGGGGAGATACGCAGTATTTT. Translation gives CAWNRQGGDTQYF.

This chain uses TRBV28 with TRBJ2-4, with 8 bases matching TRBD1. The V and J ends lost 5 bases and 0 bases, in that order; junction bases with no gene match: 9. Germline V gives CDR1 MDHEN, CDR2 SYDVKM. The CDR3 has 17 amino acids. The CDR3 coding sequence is TGTGCCAGCAGTGGGCTAACAGGGGGTTTAGCCAAAAACATTCAGTACTTC. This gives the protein CASSGLTGGLAKNIQYF. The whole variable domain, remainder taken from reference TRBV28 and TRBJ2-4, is DVKVTQSSRYLVKRTGEKVFLECVQDMDHENMFWYRQDPGLGLRLIYFSYDVKMKEKGDIPEGYSVSREKKERFSLILESASTNQTSMYLCASSGLTGGLAKNIQYFGAGTRLSVL.

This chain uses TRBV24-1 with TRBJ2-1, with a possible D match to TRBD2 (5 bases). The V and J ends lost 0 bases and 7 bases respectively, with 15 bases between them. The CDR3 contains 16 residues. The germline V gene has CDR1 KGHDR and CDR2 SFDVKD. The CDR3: CATSDLPRDHSNEQFF. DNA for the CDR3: TGTGCCACCAGTGATTTGCCACGGGATCATTCGAATGAGCAGTTCTTC.

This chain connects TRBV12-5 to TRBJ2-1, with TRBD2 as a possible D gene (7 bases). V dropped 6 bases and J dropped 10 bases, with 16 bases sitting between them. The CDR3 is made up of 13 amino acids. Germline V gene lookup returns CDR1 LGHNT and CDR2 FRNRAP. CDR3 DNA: TGTGCTAGTGGCTATGGGGGGGCTGAAGAGCAGTTCTTC. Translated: CASGYGGAEEQFF.

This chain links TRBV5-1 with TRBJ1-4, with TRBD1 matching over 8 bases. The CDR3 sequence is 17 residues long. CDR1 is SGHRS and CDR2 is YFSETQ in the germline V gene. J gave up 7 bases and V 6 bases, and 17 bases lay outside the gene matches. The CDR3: CASTLSGGARLGEKLFF. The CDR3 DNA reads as TGCGCCAGCACCTTATCAGGGGGCGCACGGCTTGGTGAAAAACTGTTTTTT.

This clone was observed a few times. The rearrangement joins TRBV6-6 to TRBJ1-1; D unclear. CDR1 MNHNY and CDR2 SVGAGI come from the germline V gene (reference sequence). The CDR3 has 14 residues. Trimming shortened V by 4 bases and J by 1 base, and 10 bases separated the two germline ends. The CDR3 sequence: CASSLRLTNTEAFF. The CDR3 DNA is TGTGCCAGCAGTTTGAGGCTGACGAACACTGAAGCTTTCTTT.

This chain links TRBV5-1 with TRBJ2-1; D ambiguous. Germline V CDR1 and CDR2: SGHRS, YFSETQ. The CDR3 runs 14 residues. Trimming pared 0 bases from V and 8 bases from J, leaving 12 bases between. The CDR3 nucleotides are TGCGCCAGCAGCTTGGTGTCCTCTCCCGATGAGCAGTTCTTC. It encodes CASSLVSSPDEQFF.

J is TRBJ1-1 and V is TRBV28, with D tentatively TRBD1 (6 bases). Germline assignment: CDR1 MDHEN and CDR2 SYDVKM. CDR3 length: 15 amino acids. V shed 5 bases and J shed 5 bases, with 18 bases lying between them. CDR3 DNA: TGTGCCAGCAGTCTTCCCGGGGCCCAGGGGACTGAAGCTTTCTTT. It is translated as CASSLPGAQGTEAFF.